These T cell receptor beta chains were read from a single sample in a study of blood T cell repertoires in COVID-19. TCRdb's copy holds only in-frame clones and misses some; the assay was immunoSEQ multiplex PCR. The table has more than 200,000 clones, over 70% seen once; the top ten hold about 8%. Sequenced: peripheral blood. All receptors derive from a woman of 80 years or more with acute or convalescent COVID-19. CDR3s include the opening cysteine and the closing phenylalanine or tryptophan. The D gene is left open where the match is weak. Clone size is not always given. Where it is, it says once, few, many or a class for expanded clones.

clone_size j_call v_call d_call cdr3_aa cdr3_nt
. TRBJ2-7 TRBV4-1 TRBD1 CASSQGDSMTSYEQYF TGCGCCAGCAGCCAGGGGGACAGCATGACCTCCTACGAGCAGTACTTC
. TRBJ1-3 TRBV12-1 . CASSLQEPSGNTIYF TGTGCCAGCAGCTTACAGGAACCCTCTGGAAACACCATATATTTT
. TRBJ1-6 TRBV27 TRBD1 CASSLGQGNSPLHF TGTGCCAGCAGTCTTGGACAGGGGAATTCACCCCTCCACTTT
many TRBJ1-1 TRBV5-6 . CASSLGGLRNTEAFF TGTGCCAGCAGCTTGGGGGGCCTCAGGAACACTGAAGCTTTCTTT
. TRBJ2-3 TRBV29-1 TRBD2 CSVQTVLAGGTDTQYF TGCAGCGTTCAAACGGTCCTAGCGGGAGGCACAGATACGCAGTATTTT
. TRBJ2-7 TRBV7-2 TRBD2 CASSPGWAGVYEQYF TGTGCCAGCAGCCCCGGTTGGGCGGGAGTCTACGAGCAGTACTTC
. TRBJ1-5 TRBV6-6 TRBD1 CASTSDRSTGQPQHF TGTGCCAGCACCTCGGACAGGTCTACTGGTCAGCCCCAGCATTTT
. TRBJ2-4 TRBV11-2 . CASSLSQGGGNIQYF TGTGCCAGCAGCTTATCCCAGGGAGGAGGGAACATTCAGTACTTC
. TRBJ2-7 TRBV19 . CASSRGERYEQYF TGTGCCAGTAGTAGGGGGGAGAGATACGAGCAGTACTTC
few TRBJ1-2 TRBV24-1 . CATTRDGYTF TGTGCCACCACTCGGGATGGCTACACCTTC